This T cell receptor (beta chain) is from a study of identical twins. The study's findings and limits: Modeled out-of-frame TCR alpha sharing in monozygotic twins fell below observed levels.

Germline V CDR1 and CDR2: SQVTM, ANQGSEA. The CDR3 extends over 14 amino acids. V was shortened by 4 bases and J by 4 bases, with 15 bases between the two germline ends. TCRdb re-derived calls from the 5' RACE reads in MiXCR, one entry per CDR3 protein. The repertoire holds 500,000 to 600,000 distinct CDR3 sequences, with less than 25% as singletons. In its sample, this clonotype was seen a few times. The antigen is not known. A further study also used this sample, focusing on T cells expressing NK-cell markers. This second study says: Where a handful of donors were concerned, these clonotypes also led the CD3+CD56-NKG2C+ fraction.

The material sequenced was CD4+ T cells sorted from blood. This receptor was identified in a woman aged 18-30 years in good health. This chain connects TRBV29-1 to TRBJ2-3; D possibly corresponds to TRBD1 (6 bases). The CDR3, as DNA: TGCAGCGTTGGAGGGGGTGTTCGTTCAGATACGCAGTATTTT. This translates into CSVGGGVRSDTQYF.